This T cell receptor (beta chain) was obtained from a study of stem cell transplantation in POMP-related autoinflammatory disease. Study-level background: CD8+ T cells were low and CD4+ cells naive-skewed before transplant. The study, taken as a whole, reports: Patients with PRAID showed a restricted number of unique TRB V-J gene pairings. In patients with PRAID, every analyzed T-cell subset tended to show lower diversity and higher clonality.

As concerns this clone: Antigen specificity is unknown.

The germline CDR1 and CDR2 sequences are SGDLS and YYNGEE. This CDR3 comprises 14 residues. Trimming removed 0 bases from V and 2 bases from J, with 6 bases in between. Assay: immunoSEQ multiplex PCR; the TCRdb copy retains only in-frame clones and omits some. The table has roughly 9,100 clones, roughly 92% seen once. PRAID featured immunodeficiency plus autoinflammation. The rearrangement joins TRBV9 to TRBJ1-3; D gene uncertain. This TCR was sampled from a human donor with POMP-related autoinflammation and immune dysregulation (PRAID). The source material was CD8+ T cells from PBMCs, sampled before stem cell transplantation. Written as DNA, the CDR3 is TGTGCCAGCAGCGTAGCGGGTGCTGGAAACACCATATATTTT. This encodes CASSVAGAGNTIYF.